Below, 30 T cell receptor beta chains from the same sample are listed, as sequenced in a study of memory CD4+ T cells and cytomegalovirus serostatus. The sort gate was single viable CD3+CD4+CD8-CD45RO+ cells for memory CD4+ T cells. The method was immunoSEQ multiplex PCR; TCRdb's version includes in-frame clones alone and lacks a portion of them. The sample has 45,000 to 50,000 clones, more than 60% seen once. The material sequenced was memory CD4+ T cells from blood. All receptors come from an adult in good health and CMV-seronegative.

The chain carries TRBV2 and TRBJ1-2, with TRBD1 as a possible D gene (5 bases). Trimming took 2 bases from V and 5 from J, leaving 12 bases between them. This CDR3 has 14 amino acids. Germline lookup yields CDR1 SNHLY and CDR2 FYNNEI. The CDR3 loop reads CASSEQGKGYGYTF. CDR3 nucleotide sequence: TGTGCCAGCAGTGAACAGGGAAAGGGGTATGGCTACACCTTC. Filled out from reference TRBV2 and TRBJ1-2, the complete variable domain reads EPEVTQTPSHQVTQMGQEVILRCVPISNHLYFYWYRQILGQKVEFLVSFYNNEISEKSEIFDDQFSVERPDGSNFTLKIRSTKLEDSAMYFCASSEQGKGYGYTFGSGTRLTVV.

The chain carries TRBV29-1 and TRBJ1-3; maybe TRBD1 (6 bases). The CDR3 covers 16 residues. V lost 1 base, J lost 0 bases, and 13 bases lay in between. Germline values: CDR1 SQVTM, CDR2 ANQGSEA. The CDR3 DNA reads TGCAGCGTTGAAGGGGCCAAGACAGGCTCTGGAAACACCATATATTTT. It is translated as CSVEGAKTGSGNTIYF.

The chain recombines TRBV15 with TRBJ1-2, with TRBD1 identical over 7 bases. The germline CDR1 and CDR2 sequences are LNHNV and YYDKDF (reference sequence). The junction had 13 bases not matched to a gene; V was cut back by 0 bases and J by 3 bases. This CDR3 has 18 residues. CDR3 region: CATSRDWSLGGYDYGYTF. Here the CDR3 DNA reads TGTGCCACCAGCAGAGATTGGAGTCTAGGGGGCTACGACTATGGCTACACCTTC.

This chain's CDR3 is CASTMVGGGSETQYF. The CDR3 coding sequence is TGTGCCAGCACCATGGTGGGGGGGGGCTCAGAGACCCAGTACTTC. The chain couples TRBV7-6 to TRBJ2-5, with D maybe TRBD2 (7 bases). In germline, CDR1 is SGHVS, CDR2 FNYEAQ. V was shortened by 7 bases and J by 4 bases, with 19 bases between the two germline ends. This CDR3 has 15 residues.

The chain uses TRBV27 and TRBJ2-7; 9 bases line up with TRBD2. With 6 bases clipped from V and 5 bases from J, the junction kept 8 bases outside the gene matches. The CDR3 runs 14 residues. Germline V CDR1 and CDR2: MNHEY, SMNVEV (reference sequence). The CDR3: CASRGSGGPHEQYF. CDR3 bases: TGTGCCAGCAGGGGGAGCGGGGGGCCCCACGAGCAGTACTTC.

The chain recombines TRBV7-2 with TRBJ1-5; 7 positions match TRBD1. Germline V gene sequence: CDR1 SGHTA, CDR2 FQGNSA. The CDR3 consists of 15 residues. Trimming removed 8 bases from V and 4 bases from J; junction bases left unmatched: 11. The CDR3 DNA reads TGTGCCAGCGGCGGACGACAGGGCGTAAATCAGCCCCAGCATTTT. This codes for CASGGRQGVNQPQHF.

The chain employs TRBV10-3 and TRBJ2-7; 7 bases fit TRBD1. The CDR3 has 15 amino acids. J lost 7 bases, V lost 6 bases, and 15 bases had no gene match. Germline loops: CDR1 ENHRY, CDR2 SYGVKD. As DNA, the CDR3 is TGTGCCATCAGGAGACAGACAGGGCTGCCCGAAGAGCAGTACTTC. This encodes CAIRRQTGLPEEQYF.

The chain joins TRBV7-2 to TRBJ1-2; D remains unclear. CDR1 and CDR2 (germline): SGHTA, FQGNSA. Trimming pared 2 bases from V and 7 bases from J, leaving 11 bases between. The CDR3 has 13 amino acids. DNA of the CDR3: TGTGCCAGCAGCTTACCGGGTTGGGTTGGCTACACCTTC. This gives the protein CASSLPGWVGYTF.

The V gene is TRBV7-3, the J gene TRBJ2-1, with 8 bases aligning to TRBD2. J lost 4 bases, V lost 1 base, and 3 bases had no gene match. Germline values: CDR1 SGHTA, CDR2 FQGTGA. The CDR3 is 15 residues long. Written as DNA, the CDR3 is TGTGCCAGCAGCTTAAACATAGCGGGGTACAATGAGCAGTTCTTC. This gives the protein CASSLNIAGYNEQFF.

The rearrangement uses TRBV18 and TRBJ1-6; D is unresolved. Germline CDR1 is KGHSH and CDR2 is LQKENI. Trimming pared 3 bases from V and 9 bases from J, leaving 9 bases between. The CDR3 is 13 amino acids. CDR3 sequence (DNA): TGTGCCAGCTCACCCCAAGGCGGTTCACCCCTCCACTTT. It is translated as CASSPQGGSPLHF.

The genes are TRBV30 and TRBJ1-3; a weak D match, TRBD1 (6 bases). V was trimmed by 2 bases and J by 0 bases, leaving 17 bases between them. Germline lookup yields CDR1 GTSNPN and CDR2 SVGIG (reference sequence). This CDR3 is 17 amino acids long. The CDR3 DNA follows: TGTGCCTGGAGTCCAACGGGACATCCCGCCTCTGGAAACACCATATATTTT. Its translation: CAWSPTGHPASGNTIYF.

The chain recombines TRBV7-7 with TRBJ2-3; D could derive from TRBD1 or TRBD2 (5 bases each). V lost 5 bases to trimming and J lost 1 base, with 19 bases between them. Germline V gene sequence: CDR1 SSHAT, CDR2 FNYEAQ (reference sequence). CDR3 length: 17 residues. The CDR3 is CASSPSPGGLGTDTQYF. For the CDR3, the DNA is TGTGCCAGCAGCCCGTCCCCTGGGGGTTTGGGCACAGATACGCAGTATTTT.

V gene TRBV7-2 combines with J gene TRBJ1-1; no reliable D call. The V gene's germline CDR1 is SGHTA and CDR2 FQGNSA. Between the trimmed V and J ends, which lost 1 base and 7 bases, there was a span of 10 bases. This CDR3 comprises 13 residues. CDR3 in amino acids: CASSLVHGVEAFF. The CDR3 nucleotides are TGTGCCAGCAGCTTAGTTCACGGGGTTGAAGCTTTCTTT.

The chain is built from TRBV15 and TRBJ2-3; D is possibly TRBD2 (6 bases). With 4 bases removed from V and 8 bases from J, the gap between germline ends came to 13 bases. In germline, CDR1 is LNHNV, CDR2 YYDKDF (reference sequence). The CDR3 has 13 amino acids. The CDR3 sequence is CATSTSQEGTQYF. The CDR3, as DNA: TGTGCCACCAGCACCTCTCAGGAGGGTACGCAGTATTTT.

The chain recombines TRBV7-2 with TRBJ2-4, with TRBD2 matching 10 bases. V was clipped by 5 bases and J by 1 base; unmatched bases: 2. The CDR3 sequence is 15 residues long. Germline V gene data show CDR1 as SGHTA and CDR2 as FQGNSA. CDR3 loop: CASSLSGGAKNIQYF. The CDR3 bases are TGTGCCAGCAGCCTTAGCGGGGGGGCCAAAAACATTCAGTACTTC. The full variable domain, rest sourced from reference TRBV7-2 and TRBJ2-4, is GAGVSQSPSNKVTEKGKDVELRCDPISGHTALYWYRQSLGQGLEFLIYFQGNSAPDKSGLPSDRFSAERTGGSVSTLTIQRTQQEDSAVYLCASSLSGGAKNIQYFGAGTRLSVL.

The chain links TRBV5-1 to TRBJ2-5; 8 nucleotides match TRBD1. CDR1 and CDR2 from the germline V gene are SGHRS and YFSETQ. The CDR3 has 15 residues. Germline trimming cut 6 bases from V and 2 bases from J; bases unmatched to any gene: 9. The CDR3 DNA sequence: TGCGCCAGCACGGATCCCGGGACAGGACAAGAGACCCAGTACTTC. Its translation is CASTDPGTGQETQYF.

CDR3 sequence reads: CPDRDFTNYGYTF. The CDR3, as DNA: TGTCCCGACAGGGATTTTACTAACTATGGCTACACCTTC. The chain is built from TRBV27 and TRBJ1-2, with 7 bases lining up with TRBD1. This CDR3 is built from 13 residues. CDR1 and CDR2 from the germline V gene are MNHEY and SMNVEV (reference sequence).

The J gene is TRBJ2-5, the V gene TRBV4-2, with D maybe TRBD2 (7 bases). CDR1 is LGHNA, CDR2 YNFKEQ, per germline. The CDR3 consists of 18 residues. With 3 bases removed from V and 1 base from J, the gap between germline ends came to 21 bases. CDR3 nucleotides: TGTGCCAGCAGCCAGACCTCGGGGGCAGCGGGGCCCCAAGAGACCCAGTACTTC. As protein: CASSQTSGAAGPQETQYF.

The chain has TRBV2 and TRBJ2-2, with 7 bases identical to TRBD1. The CDR3 loop spans 15 amino acids. Germline lookup yields CDR1 SNHLY and CDR2 FYNNEI. With 11 bases clipped from V and 7 bases from J, the junction kept 16 bases outside the gene matches. The CDR3 DNA follows: TGTGCCTCCAGGGGGTATTCCGGCCCTGACGGGGAGCTGTTTTTT. This codes for CASRGYSGPDGELFF.

This clone was seen more than once but under ten times. V gene TRBV4-2 combines with J gene TRBJ1-3; D may be TRBD1 (6 bases). Germline V lookup: CDR1 LGHNA, CDR2 YNFKEQ. The V gene lost 2 bases and the J gene lost 3 bases, with 14 bases spanning the gap. This CDR3 region has 16 residues. Written as DNA, the CDR3 is TGTGCCAGCAGCCAACCCCCCAGGGGATTTGGAAACACCATATATTTT. As protein: CASSQPPRGFGNTIYF.

V usage is TRBV10-3 and J usage is TRBJ1-2; the D is unclear. Per the germline V gene, CDR1 is ENHRY and CDR2 is SYGVKD. The CDR3 runs 13 residues. Deletions cut 2 bases from V and 6 bases from J, with 10 bases between. The CDR3, as DNA: TGTGCCATCAGTGAGGGAGGGTATGATGGCTACACCTTC. This gives the protein CAISEGGYDGYTF.

The DNA of the CDR3 is TGTGCCAGTAGCTTCCGGACAGGATATGGCTACACCTTC. This gives the protein CASSFRTGYGYTF. V is TRBV19 and J is TRBJ1-2, with 7 bases fitting TRBD1. V was clipped by 6 bases and J by 5 bases; unmatched bases: 6. This CDR3 is built from 13 residues. Germline-derived CDR1 and CDR2 are LNHDA and SQIVND (reference sequence).

This chain connects TRBV7-2 to TRBJ2-4; D is ambiguous. The CDR3 sequence is 13 residues long. Per germline, CDR1 SGHTA and CDR2 FQGNSA. V gave up 2 bases and J gave up 2 bases, with 4 bases separating them. The CDR3 DNA is TGTGCCAGCAGCTTAAACCCCAAAAACATTCAGTACTTC. This codes for CASSLNPKNIQYF.

Only a few counts were recorded for this clone. This chain connects TRBV7-2 to TRBJ2-4; D gene uncertain. The CDR3 is 14 residues long. V lost 5 bases, J lost 7 bases, and 15 bases lay in between. Germline lookup yields CDR1 SGHTA and CDR2 FQGNSA. The CDR3 loop is CASSPDGTMNIQYF. CDR3 coding DNA: TGTGCCAGCAGCCCAGATGGAACGATGAACATTCAGTACTTC.

The rearrangement joins TRBV5-1 to TRBJ1-6; no clear D gene. The CDR3 has 15 residues. The V gene lost 0 bases and the J gene lost 13 bases, with 17 bases spanning the gap. The germline CDR1 and CDR2 sequences are SGHRS and YFSETQ. CDR3 bases: TGCGCCAGCAGCTTGGCTGGACTGGGCATCGACCCCCTCCACTTT. Its protein product is CASSLAGLGIDPLHF.

The chain recombines TRBV27 with TRBJ2-7; D remains unclear. The CDR3 totals 12 residues. V was clipped by 7 bases and J by 0 bases, with 7 bases between them. CDR1 and CDR2 (germline): MNHEY, SMNVEV (reference sequence). CDR3 nucleotides: TGTGCCAGCATTTCAAGCTCCTACGAGCAGTACTTC. Protein sequence: CASISSSYEQYF.

The chain employs TRBV7-2 and TRBJ1-1; D unclear. V was pared by 0 bases and J by 7 bases, with 12 bases between. Per germline, CDR1 SGHTA and CDR2 FQGNSA. CDR3 size: 14 residues. The CDR3, as DNA: TGTGCCAGCAGCTTAGCGCTGGGCGCGGGTGAAGCTTTCTTT. Its protein product is CASSLALGAGEAFF. The whole variable domain, filled in from reference TRBV7-2 and TRBJ1-1, reads GAGVSQSPSNKVTEKGKDVELRCDPISGHTALYWYRQSLGQGLEFLIYFQGNSAPDKSGLPSDRFSAERTGGSVSTLTIQRTQQEDSAVYLCASSLALGAGEAFFGQGTRLTVV.

The chain links TRBV5-4 to TRBJ1-1; the match to TRBD1 covers 8 bases. Germline trimming cut 4 bases from V and 1 base from J; bases unmatched to any gene: 9. The CDR3 sequence is 16 residues long. Germline values: CDR1 SGHNT, CDR2 YYREEE (reference sequence). CDR3 DNA: TGTGCCAGCAGCGGACGAACCGGGACAGGGAACACTGAAGCTTTCTTT. Translation gives CASSGRTGTGNTEAFF. The full variable domain, in which reference TRBV5-4 and TRBJ1-1 provide the parts outside the CDR3, is ETGVTQSPTHLIKTRGQQVTLRCSSQSGHNTVSWYQQALGQGPQFIFQYYREEENGRGNFPPRFSGLQFPNYSSELNVNALELDDSALYLCASSGRTGTGNTEAFFGQGTRLTVV.

In its sample, this clone was seen once. This chain connects TRBV7-2 to TRBJ2-7; D is uncertain. Germline V CDR1 and CDR2: SGHTA, FQGNSA. This CDR3 spans 15 amino acids. The V and J ends lost 2 bases and 5 bases respectively, with 16 bases between them. In DNA, the CDR3 is TGTGCCAGCAGCTTAAGGGCCGGGCCAGGAGACGAGCAGTACTTC. This translates into CASSLRAGPGDEQYF.

The CDR3 loop is CASSLARVAGNTIYF. DNA of the CDR3: TGTGCCAGCAGCTTGGCGCGGGTAGCTGGAAACACCATATATTTT. The chain is built from TRBV5-6 and TRBJ1-3; D gene uncertain. The CDR3 is 15 amino acids. Germline CDR1 and CDR2: SGHDT and YYEEEE. Trimming removed 0 bases at V and 2 bases at J, with 9 bases between.